This T cell receptor (beta chain) was obtained from a study of lymphopenia after photon versus proton radiotherapy. Generated by immunoSEQ multiplex PCR, the TCRdb table keeps only in-frame clones and is missing some. The top ten hold around 50% of the sample, which has some 30,000 clones, about 91% seen once. The CDR3 extends over 16 amino acids. Study-level findings and limits: Relative stability marked proton patients; photon patients lost diversity and naive cells.

Of note for this clone: Its antigen is unknown.

The J gene is TRBJ1-5, the V gene TRBV21-1. TRBV21-1 is a pseudogene locus. The material sequenced was peripheral blood, taken from a patient treated with proton-based radiotherapy. The clonotype originates from a woman aged 60-75 years with cholangiocarcinoma. Some clones in this sample may be carry-over from other donors' samples. The chain's CDR3 is CASSKGWGSSNQPQHF. The CDR3 nucleotides are TGTGCCAGCAGCAAAGGCTGGGGTTCCAGCAATCAGCCCCAGCATTTT.